These 21 T cell receptor beta chains share one sample of origin, sequenced in a study of shared clonotypes between healthy human individuals. Profiling relied on immunoSEQ multiplex PCR, and the TCRdb table lists in-frame clones only, not all of them. The sample includes under 600,000 clones, more than 95% of them seen just once. Sequenced input: naive CD4+ T cells sorted from blood. The sample's subset: CD45RA+ positively selected. The receptors shown here come from a woman in her 30s in good health.

The chain recombines TRBV27 with TRBJ2-1; possibly TRBD1 for D (5 bases). In germline, CDR1 is MNHEY, CDR2 SMNVEV (reference sequence). The CDR3 covers 18 residues. V was shortened by 3 bases and J by 7 bases, with 25 bases between the two germline ends. For the CDR3, the DNA is TGTGCCAGCAGTTTGACCAACTTCGGACACAGTTTTGGAAATGAGCAGTTCTTC. Residues: CASSLTNFGHSFGNEQFF.

In its sample, this clone was seen a few times. This chain joins TRBV5-4 and TRBJ2-2, with D possibly TRBD1 on 6 matching bases. This CDR3 contains 15 residues. The germline CDR1 and CDR2 sequences are SGHNT and YYREEE (reference sequence). The V and J ends lost 1 base and 3 bases respectively, with 10 bases between them. Here the CDR3 reads CASSLTGGDTGELFF. As DNA, the CDR3 is TGTGCCAGCAGCTTGACTGGGGGCGACACCGGGGAGCTGTTTTTT. The full variable domain, in which reference TRBV5-4 and TRBJ2-2 provide the parts outside the CDR3, is ETGVTQSPTHLIKTRGQQVTLRCSSQSGHNTVSWYQQALGQGPQFIFQYYREEENGRGNFPPRFSGLQFPNYSSELNVNALELDDSALYLCASSLTGGDTGELFFGEGSRLTVL.

This chain connects TRBV5-1 to TRBJ1-3, with 7 bases matching TRBD1. CDR1 and CDR2 (germline): SGHRS, YFSETQ. The CDR3 has 14 amino acids. Unmatched junction bases numbered 8, after V lost 4 bases and J lost 7 bases. The CDR3 nucleotides are TGCGCCAGCAGCGTCGACAGGGCCGGCAACACCATATATTTT. It is translated as CASSVDRAGNTIYF.

The V and J genes are TRBV4-1 and TRBJ2-1; tentative D call: TRBD2 (5 bases). Trimming cost V 1 base and J 0 bases, with 10 bases left between them. Germline V gives CDR1 MGHRA, CDR2 YSYEKL. CDR3 length: 16 amino acids. CDR3 loop: CASSQVPGISYNEQFF. DNA of the CDR3: TGCGCCAGCAGCCAAGTGCCGGGAATCTCCTACAATGAGCAGTTCTTC.

The gene calls are TRBV7-9 and TRBJ1-2; D is unclear. The V gene's germline CDR1 is SEHNR and CDR2 FQNEAQ (reference sequence). V was pared by 2 bases and J by 0 bases, with 16 bases between. The length of the CDR3 is 17 residues. In nucleotides, the CDR3 is TGTGCCAGCAGCTTACATGGCGCACACTTAGCTAACTATGGCTACACCTTC. Its translation: CASSLHGAHLANYGYTF.

The V and J genes are TRBV6-4 and TRBJ2-5; 7 positions match TRBD2. The V gene end was trimmed by 3 bases and the J gene end by 7 bases; junction bases not matched to a gene: 11. The CDR3 has 15 amino acids. Per the germline V gene, CDR1 is MRHNA and CDR2 is SNTAGT. CDR3 bases: TGTGCCAGCAGTGAGTTTGGCGGCGGGGGAGCGACCCAGTACTTC. Amino acid sequence: CASSEFGGGGATQYF.

The rearrangement uses TRBV6-6 and TRBJ2-7; D is perhaps TRBD2 (7 bases). Per germline, CDR1 MNHNY and CDR2 SVGAGI (reference sequence). This CDR3 is 15 amino acids long. Between the trimmed V and J ends, which lost 6 bases and 5 bases, there was a span of 20 bases. Written as DNA, the CDR3 is TGTGCCAGCAGCAGGGGACGGGGGGTTAAGGACGAGCAGTACTTC. Translating gives CASSRGRGVKDEQYF.

The genes are TRBV4-1 and TRBJ2-3, with D maybe TRBD2 (5 bases). This CDR3 has 18 amino acids. CDR1 and CDR2 (germline): MGHRA, YSYEKL. Trimming shortened V by 3 bases and J by 0 bases, and 19 bases separated the two germline ends. The CDR3 DNA follows: TGCGCCAGCAGCCACCCCCCCCGAGGGAAGACTAGCACAGATACGCAGTATTTT. The encoded protein is CASSHPPRGKTSTDTQYF.

V and J are TRBV5-1 and TRBJ1-5; D is possibly TRBD1 (6 bases). The CDR3 covers 14 residues. Germline-derived CDR1 and CDR2 are SGHRS and YFSETQ. Trimming took 0 bases from V and 7 from J, leaving 11 bases between them. The CDR3 reads CASSLDGGLQPQHF. The CDR3 DNA sequence: TGCGCCAGCAGCTTGGATGGGGGCTTGCAGCCCCAGCATTTT. Supplemented by reference TRBV5-1 and TRBJ1-5, the full variable domain reads KAGVTQTPRYLIKTRGQQVTLSCSPISGHRSVSWYQQTPGQGLQFLFEYFSETQRNKGNFPGRFSGRQFSNSRSEMNVSTLELGDSALYLCASSLDGGLQPQHFGDGTRLSIL.

V is TRBV12-2 and J is TRBJ2-1; the table's D call, TRBD2, has no DNA check behind it. TRBV12-2 is a listed pseudogene. The CDR3 runs 18 residues. The CDR3 DNA is TGTGCAAGTCGCTTAGCCGACAAGCGGGAGCCCCCCTACAATGAGCAGTTCTTC. It specifies CASRLADKREPPYNEQFF.

The V and J genes are TRBV13 and TRBJ2-6; D remains unclear. This CDR3 is built from 15 residues. V was cut by 2 bases and J by 4 bases, with 9 bases left in between. Germline CDR1 and CDR2: PRHDT and FYEKMQ (reference sequence). CDR3 DNA sequence: TGTGCCAGCAGCTTAAAGGCTGGAGGGGCCAACGTCCTGACTTTC. Amino acid sequence: CASSLKAGGANVLTF. Full variable domain (missing parts from reference TRBV13 and TRBJ2-6): AAGVIQSPRHLIKEKRETATLKCYPIPRHDTVYWYQQGPGQDPQFLISFYEKMQSDKGSIPDRFSAQQFSDYHSELNMSSLELGDSALYFCASSLKAGGANVLTFGAGSRLTVL.

The chain uses TRBV20-1 and TRBJ1-4; no clear D. Deletions cut 3 bases from V and 8 bases from J, with 7 bases between. The CDR3 totals 11 residues. Germline CDR1 and CDR2: DFQATT and SNEGSKA (reference sequence). The CDR3 sequence: CSASFFEKLFF. CDR3 bases: TGCAGTGCTAGTTTCTTCGAAAAACTGTTTTTT.

V usage is TRBV18 and J usage is TRBJ2-7; no clear D gene. Trimming removed 1 base at V and 12 bases at J, with 16 bases between. Per the germline V gene, CDR1 is KGHSH and CDR2 is LQKENI. CDR3 length equals 13 residues. The CDR3 region is CASSPLSSEQLYF. The CDR3 region has the DNA TGTGCCAGCTCACCACTGTCCTCTGAGCAGTTGTACTTC.

This clone occurred once. The V call is TRBV2, the J call TRBJ2-7; D may be TRBD1 (6 bases). The germline V gene encodes CDR1 SNHLY and CDR2 FYNNEI. The CDR3 is 14 residues long. V was clipped by 5 bases and J by 1 base, with 12 bases between them. The CDR3 region has the DNA TGTGCCAGCAGTTCATACAGGGAATCCTACGAGCAGTACTTC. Encoded protein: CASSSYRESYEQYF.

The chain employs TRBV11-2 and TRBJ1-2; 10 nucleotides agree with TRBD1. The CDR3 contains 15 residues. Trimming at V came to 5 bases and at J to 9 bases, leaving 12 bases not matched to a gene. Per the germline V gene, CDR1 is SGHAT and CDR2 is FQNNGV. Here the CDR3 DNA reads TGTGCCAGCAGCCCCGGACAGGGGGGCAGGTATAGCTACACCTTC. Protein: CASSPGQGGRYSYTF. Looking up the rest from reference TRBV11-2 and TRBJ1-2 gives the full variable domain: EAGVAQSPRYKIIEKRQSVAFWCNPISGHATLYWYQQILGQGPKLLIQFQNNGVVDDSQLPKDRFSAERLKGVDSTLKIQPAKLEDSAVYLCASSPGQGGRYSYTFGSGTRLTVV.

The rearrangement links TRBV19 to TRBJ2-3; the D is unclear. Germline V gene lookup returns CDR1 LNHDA and CDR2 SQIVND (reference sequence). Trimming stripped 3 bases from V and 3 bases from J, with 10 bases between. The CDR3 runs to 14 residues. CDR3 sequence reads: CASSISVQTDTQYF. CDR3 coding DNA: TGTGCCAGTAGTATCAGCGTGCAAACAGATACGCAGTATTTT.

V gene TRBV7-3 combines with J gene TRBJ2-2; TRBD1 is a possible D gene (5 bases). V dropped 2 bases and J dropped 2 bases, with 9 bases sitting between them. The CDR3 has 15 residues. Germline CDR1 and CDR2: SGHTA and FQGTGA. The CDR3 protein is CASSLARANTGELFF. CDR3 nucleotide sequence: TGTGCCAGCAGCTTAGCCAGGGCCAACACCGGGGAGCTGTTTTTT.

The chain uses TRBV28 and TRBJ2-2; D not resolved. The CDR3 sequence is 14 residues long. V was pared by 4 bases and J by 0 bases, with 6 bases between. Germline values: CDR1 MDHEN, CDR2 SYDVKM. CDR3 protein: CASSSPSNTGELFF. The CDR3 DNA follows: TGTGCCAGCAGTTCGCCCTCGAACACCGGGGAGCTGTTTTTT.

The V gene is TRBV6-5, the J gene TRBJ2-1; 9 bases are a match to TRBD2. The CDR3 covers 15 residues. Germline V gene lookup returns CDR1 MNHEY and CDR2 SVGAGI. V lost 5 bases to trimming and J lost 1 base; unmatched junction nucleotides: 3. For the CDR3, the DNA is TGTGCCAGCAGTCATAGCGGGAGTTCCTACAATGAGCAGTTCTTC. As protein: CASSHSGSSYNEQFF.

The chain is built from TRBV7-2 and TRBJ2-7; TRBD2 matches at 8 bases. V shed 1 base, J shed 5 bases, and the junction held 10 bases outside the gene matches. Germline V lookup: CDR1 SGHTA, CDR2 FQGNSA. This CDR3 is 16 amino acids long. CDR3 bases: TGTGCCAGCAGCTTAGGTAGGGCTAGCGGGTTCCACGAGCAGTACTTC. Translation: CASSLGRASGFHEQYF.

The chain combines TRBV7-2 with TRBJ2-7; TRBD1 aligns across 7 bases. The CDR3 totals 15 residues. The germline V gene has CDR1 SGHTA and CDR2 FQGNSA. The J segment lost 3 bases and the V segment lost 4 bases, leaving 9 bases of the junction unmatched. The CDR3 spells CASSSLRDRNYEQYF. As DNA, the CDR3 is TGTGCCAGCAGCTCACTACGGGACAGAAACTACGAGCAGTACTTC.